This entry is about one TCR beta chain. Its antigen remains unknown. The sample belongs to a study of T cell responses to AZD1222 COVID-19 vaccine. Whole-study context: Second-dose recipients at about 4 or about 12 weeks were treated as one pooled group. Study-wide findings and caveats: Most donors were white British and more were female, and clonal diversity was possibly underestimated. Sampled repertoires all dated from after the peak T cell response. At study baseline, merely a handful of AZD1222 recipients were seropositive.

CDR1 is LGHDT and CDR2 is YNNKEL in the germline V gene (reference sequence). The CDR3 covers 11 residues. V was trimmed by 4 bases and J by 3 bases, leaving 4 bases between them. Clones were sequenced by immunoSEQ multiplex PCR, and TCRdb holds only the in-frame ones, with some missing. The sample has 90,000 to 150,000 clones, approximately 86% seen once. The chain has TRBV3-1 (or the pseudogene TRBV3-2) and TRBJ2-7; D not resolved. Specimen: peripheral blood, collected on day 0 of AZD1222 vaccination. The receptor was isolated from an adult in good health. The CDR3 sequence: CASSRNYEQYF. CDR3 nucleotide sequence: TGTGCCAGCAGCCGGAACTACGAGCAGTACTTC.